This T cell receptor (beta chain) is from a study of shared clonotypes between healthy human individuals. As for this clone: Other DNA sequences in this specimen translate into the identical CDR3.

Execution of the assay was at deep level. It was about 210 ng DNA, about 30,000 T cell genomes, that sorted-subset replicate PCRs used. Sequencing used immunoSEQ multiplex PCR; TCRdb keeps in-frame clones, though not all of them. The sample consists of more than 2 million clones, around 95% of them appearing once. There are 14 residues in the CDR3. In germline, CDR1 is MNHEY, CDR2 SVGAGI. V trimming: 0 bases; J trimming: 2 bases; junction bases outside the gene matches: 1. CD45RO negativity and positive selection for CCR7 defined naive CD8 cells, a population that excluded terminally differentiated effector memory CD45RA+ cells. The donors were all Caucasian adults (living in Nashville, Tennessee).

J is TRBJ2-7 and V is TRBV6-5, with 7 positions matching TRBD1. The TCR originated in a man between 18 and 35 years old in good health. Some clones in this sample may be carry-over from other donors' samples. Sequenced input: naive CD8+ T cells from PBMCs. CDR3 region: CASSYSTGTYEQYF. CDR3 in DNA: TGTGCCAGCAGTTACTCGACAGGGACCTACGAGCAGTACTTC.